These T cell receptor beta chains were read from a single sample in a study of T-cell reconstitution after alpha-beta-depleted transplantation in children. TCRdb used MiXCR to reprocess the PCR reads, holding one entry per CDR3 protein. The sample includes 130,000 or so distinct CDR3 sequences, about 9.6% of them seen just once. The sample was PBMCs, mostly from graft donor cells, taken 180 days after TCRalphabeta/CD19-depleted stem cell transplant. The receptors here all came from a girl in the first two years of life who had a stem cell transplant for combined immunodeficiency, so the T cells may come from the graft donor. The conserved cysteine and the conserved F or W are not part of the CDR3 here. Size is omitted from some rows. Given values are once, few, many or a class for expanded clones.

size | V | CDR3
many | TRBV12-3/TRBV12-4 | ASTLGQFSTDTQY
few | TRBV20-1 | SASGQEVYEQY
few | TRBV5-1 | ASSSDREIYNSPLH
NA | TRBV9 | ASSVGTVNTEAF
NA | TRBV10-3 | AIRQGEGNTIY
NA | TRBV29-1 | SAPITGELF
NA | TRBV20-1 | SANGADSSYNEQF
NA | TRBV20-1 | SARALDRVDQPQH
many | TRBV4-3 | ASSQEGGDQPQH
few | TRBV5-1 | ASSLRVRHSYNEQF
medium-sized | TRBV5-1 | ASSWGQAPGEQY
few | TRBV7-2 | ASSFTDTYGYT
NA | TRBV7-9 | ASSSVGETQY
few | TRBV15 | ATSAGPGTEAF
few | TRBV30 | AWSDGQVHTEAF
NA | TRBV24-1 | ATSDYVRGTQY
NA | TRBV20-1 | SARETYRVQETQY
many | TRBV29-1 | SVPSGRGGYEQF
NA | TRBV5-1 | ASRGGTSGGSSYEQY
many | TRBV5-1 | ASSLGPHRFQAKNIQY
NA | TRBV27 | ASSFTGYSYEQY
NA | TRBV7-9 | ASSLPSGELF
many | TRBV29-1 | SVGRDGPAADTQY
NA | TRBV7-7 | ASSHIFGGTQETQY
NA | TRBV6-2/TRBV6-3 | ASSIIPGLSNNEQF
few | TRBV7-9 | ASSLAPAGLGASEQY
many | TRBV20-1 | SARTAGANVLT
many | TRBV5-1 | ASSLELVNEQF
many | TRBV5-1 | ASSLAPYNEQF
NA | TRBV20-1 | SPIRGSSYEQY
few | TRBV6-2/TRBV6-3 | ASSYSSGTPYEQY
NA | TRBV18 | ASSRPGGWYEQY
NA | TRBV20-1 | SARRTSGIYEQY
few | TRBV12-3/TRBV12-4 | ASSRGTGGVTGELF
few | TRBV7-3 | ASSLGPTSQNIQY
many | TRBV20-1 | SARVHSGGPRDTQY
few | TRBV6-5 | ASSYRDRLYNEQF
many | TRBV5-1 | ASSLAGTSGVTDTQY
few | TRBV12-3/TRBV12-4 | ASSLKRRNQPQH
few | TRBV7-8 | ASSARTGRGGETQY
NA | TRBV20-1 | SARDPGGTSGNTIY
NA | TRBV20-1 | SAVDRGRVNEQF
NA | TRBV4-3 | ASSQDVKRYNEQF
many | TRBV12-3/TRBV12-4 | ASSPNGGFTEAF
many | TRBV29-1 | SGYSSGGSYNEQF
few | TRBV29-1 | SVERGGIRQETQY
NA | TRBV12-3/TRBV12-4 | ASSFGTLYEQY
NA | TRBV5-5 | ASSLAGGVSYEQY
NA | TRBV6-1 | ASSADSLYGYT
few | TRBV20-1 | SARGTVNTDTQY